These T cell receptor beta chains were read from a single sample in a study of CD8+CD57+ T cells in acquired aplastic anemia. TCRdb re-analysed the reads in MiXCR, keeping a single row per CDR3 protein. The data contain hundreds of thousands of distinct CDR3 sequences, more than 25% of them singletons. Input material: sorted CD4+, CD8+, or CD8+CD57+ T cells (not recorded which) from PBMCs. These receptors were obtained from a human donor with aplastic anemia. CDR3s include the opening cysteine and the closing phenylalanine or tryptophan. The order of the fields is J gene, D gene, clone size, V gene, CDR3 DNA, CDR3 protein. The D gene is left open where the match is weak. Clone size is not always given. Where it is, it says once, few, many or a class for expanded clones.

TRBJ1-6 | - | - | TRBV9 | TGTGCCAGCAGCGCGGGGGTTAGTTCCTATAATTCACCCCTCCACTTT | CASSAGVSSYNSPLHF
TRBJ2-7 | - | many | TRBV2 | TGTGCCAGCAGGAATAGCGGCAGCTCCTACGAGCAGTACTTC | CASRNSGSSYEQYF
TRBJ1-3 | - | - | TRBV6-5 | TGTGCCAGCAGTTACGAGACTTCTACCAACACCATATATTTT | CASSYETSTNTIYF
TRBJ2-7 | - | - | TRBV13 | TGTGCCAGCAGCCTCACCTTTCGTACCGTCAGTGAGTCCTACGAGCAGTACTTC | CASSLTFRTVSESYEQYF
TRBJ2-5 | TRBD2 | - | TRBV7-6 | TGTGCCAGCAGCTTACTGGGACTAGCAGTACAAGAGACCCAGTACTTC | CASSLLGLAVQETQYF
TRBJ2-7 | TRBD1 | many | TRBV11-3 | TGTGCCAGCAGCTTTGCCGGGACAGGGGACTACGAGCAGTACTTC | CASSFAGTGDYEQYF
TRBJ1-2 | - | - | TRBV15 | TGTGCCACCAGCAGAGGACGTGAGGATGAGACCTTC | CATSRGREDETF
TRBJ1-5 | TRBD1 | - | TRBV6-2/TRBV6-3 | TGTGCCAGCAGTTACGACACACAGGGGGTGGGTGATCAGCCCCAGCATTTT | CASSYDTQGVGDQPQHF
TRBJ2-5 | - | few | TRBV9 | TGTGCCAGCAGCGTAACTGAGGGGGGCACCGGAGAGACCCAGTACTTC | CASSVTEGGTGETQYF
TRBJ1-2 | - | - | TRBV5-6 | TGTGCCAGCAGCTTCGGGGATTTCCACTATGGCTACACCTTC | CASSFGDFHYGYTF
TRBJ1-1 | TRBD1 | many | TRBV19 | TGTGCCAGTAGTATGGGGGACAGCCTGTTTGAGATGAACACTGAAGCTTTCTTT | CASSMGDSLFEMNTEAFF
TRBJ2-7 | TRBD2 | - | TRBV20-1 | TGCAGTGTTTCTAGCGGGGTAATCTACGAGCAGTACTTC | CSVSSGVIYEQYF
TRBJ1-6 | - | - | TRBV9 | TGTGCCAGCAGCGTAGATGGTGGTTCACCCCTCCACTTT | CASSVDGGSPLHF
TRBJ2-5 | TRBD1 | many | TRBV20-1 | TGCAGTGCAAGTGACAGGGAAGAGACCCAGTACTTC | CSASDREETQYF
TRBJ1-5 | - | many | TRBV29-1 | TGCAGCGTTGCAGCCGGGACTGTCAATCAGCCCCAGCATTTT | CSVAAGTVNQPQHF
TRBJ1-5 | - | many | TRBV10-2 | TGCGCCAGCAGTGAGTCGAACGGGGGCCATCAGCCCCAGCATTTT | CASSESNGGHQPQHF
TRBJ2-1 | TRBD1 | - | TRBV11-1 | TGTGCCAGCATTGACATACGGGACAGGGGAACCAATGAGCAGTTCTTC | CASIDIRDRGTNEQFF
TRBJ1-1 | TRBD1 | once | TRBV25-1 | TGTGCCAGCAGTCGAGGGGGCGTCACTGAAGCTTTCTTT | CASSRGGVTEAFF
TRBJ2-6 | - | - | TRBV15 | TGTGCCGCCAGCAGAGGGGTCTCTGGGGCCAACGTCCTGACTTTC | CAASRGVSGANVLTF
TRBJ2-1 | TRBD2 | - | TRBV5-1 | TGCGCCAGCGGCCCGGGACTAGCGGGAGTGCACAATGAGCAGTTCTTC | CASGPGLAGVHNEQFF
TRBJ1-2 | TRBD1 | - | TRBV19 | TGTGCCAGCAGCCTTGGTCAGGGGGTAAGCTATGGCTACACCTTC | CASSLGQGVSYGYTF
TRBJ2-2 | - | - | TRBV9 | TGTGCCAGCAGCGTAGGTCCCAGAGCGGGCACCGGGGAGCTGTTTTTT | CASSVGPRAGTGELFF
TRBJ1-1 | - | - | TRBV7-2 | TGTGCCAGCAGTGGGGAGAACACTGAAGCTTTCTTT | CASSGENTEAFF
TRBJ2-3 | TRBD2 | - | TRBV7-6 | TGTGCCAGCAGCTTATTGAGCGGGGGTGTTTATACGCAGTATTTT | CASSLLSGGVYTQYF
TRBJ1-5 | TRBD1 | many | TRBV20-1 | TGCAGTGCTAGGACAGGGGGCGTTGGGGGCAATCAGCCCCAGCATTTT | CSARTGGVGGNQPQHF
TRBJ2-3 | TRBD2 | - | TRBV10-1 | TGCGCCAGCAGTGAGACTAGCGGCACAGATACGCAGTATTTT | CASSETSGTDTQYF
TRBJ1-3 | - | few | TRBV5-1 | TGCGCCAGCAGCTTGGACGGACTGGCTAACACCATATATTTT | CASSLDGLANTIYF
TRBJ2-5 | - | - | TRBV9 | TGTGCCAGCAGCGTAGCCGGGAGGTCAGGGGTTCAAGAGACCCAGTACTTC | CASSVAGRSGVQETQYF
TRBJ1-2 | - | many | TRBV20-1 | TGCAGTGCGACCACAGGTATGGGACGTGGTGGCTACACCTTC | CSATTGMGRGGYTF
TRBJ2-2 | - | few | TRBV7-3 | TGTGCCAGCAGCTCAAAGAGGGGTTTCAGCGGGGAGCTGTTTTTT | CASSSKRGFSGELFF
TRBJ1-2 | - | many | TRBV19 | TGTGCCAGTGCGTCAGGGGAAAACCATGGCTACACCTTC | CASASGENHGYTF
TRBJ1-1 | - | - | TRBV3-1 | TGTGCCAGCAGCCAAGATCTAAGGACTGAAGCTTTCTTT | CASSQDLRTEAFF
TRBJ2-7 | - | - | TRBV11-3 | TGTGCCAGCAGCTCGCGGAACCCATGGTACGAGCAGTACTTC | CASSSRNPWYEQYF
TRBJ1-3 | - | many | TRBV19 | TGTGCCACCAGTATAGGAGGGGAGCCTGGAAACACCATATATTTT | CATSIGGEPGNTIYF
TRBJ2-7 | - | many | TRBV20-1 | TGCAGTGCTAGAGCGTCGGGCAGGTCATCCTACGAGCAGTACTTC | CSARASGRSSYEQYF
TRBJ2-5 | - | - | TRBV7-2 | TGTGCCAGCAGCTCGGACAGCAGGGTTGGAGAGACCCAGTACTTC | CASSSDSRVGETQYF
TRBJ1-5 | TRBD1 | - | TRBV6-2/TRBV6-3 | TGTGCCAGCGGTCGACAGGGGGCTAGCAATCAGCCCCAGCATTTT | CASGRQGASNQPQHF
TRBJ2-1 | TRBD2 | - | TRBV9 | TGTGCCAGCAGCGCCTCTAGCGGGGGGGCCGGGAATGAGCAGTTCTTC | CASSASSGGAGNEQFF
TRBJ1-3 | - | - | TRBV2 | TGTGCCAGCAGTGGGCAGGGCGGAGGAAACACCATATATTTT | CASSGQGGGNTIYF
TRBJ2-3 | - | few | TRBV14 | TGTGCCAGCAGCCAAGCTAGTAGCACAGATACGCAGTATTTT | CASSQASSTDTQYF
TRBJ2-7 | - | - | TRBV2 | TGTGCCAGCAGTGAAAGGACAGGGGGCAAGCGGGAGGGCCTCGAGCAGTACTTC | CASSERTGGKREGLEQYF
TRBJ1-6 | - | - | TRBV5-8 | TGTGCCAGCAGCTTGAACAGGGACGTACCCCTCCACTTT | CASSLNRDVPLHF
TRBJ1-6 | - | - | TRBV6-1 | TGTGCCAGCAGTGAAGTTTTAGGGGGGCCGTCCCTCCACTTT | CASSEVLGGPSLHF
TRBJ2-5 | - | - | TRBV9 | TGTGCCAGCAGCGTAGGCAGGGTGTATCTTCAAGAGACCCAGTACTTC | CASSVGRVYLQETQYF
TRBJ1-5 | TRBD1 | many | TRBV5-5 | TGTGCCAGCAGTCTGACAGGGGGCGGTCAGCCCCAGCATTTT | CASSLTGGGQPQHF
TRBJ1-1 | - | few | TRBV2 | TGTGCCAAAAGGGGGTCCGGACAGATAAACTTGAACACTGAAGCTTTCTTT | CAKRGSGQINLNTEAFF
TRBJ2-7 | TRBD2 | - | TRBV4-1 | TGCGCCAGCAGCTATTCTAGCGGGATGGAATACGAGCAGTACTTC | CASSYSSGMEYEQYF